These 11 T cell receptor beta chains came from one sample sequenced in a study of T cell responses to AZD1222 COVID-19 vaccine. Only in-frame clones appear in the TCRdb table, and some are missing; sequencing was by immunoSEQ multiplex PCR. The top ten clones hold about 3.5% of a sample with about 200,000 clones, more than 80% of them seen once. Sequenced here: peripheral blood, sampled 28 days after the second dose of the MenACWY control vaccine. The receptor source for this set is an adult who received the MenACWY meningococcal vaccine as a control.

The gene calls are TRBV11-3 and TRBJ2-7, with 10 bases matching TRBD2. V shed 11 bases, J shed 6 bases, and the junction held 4 bases outside the gene matches. The germline gives CDR1 SGHNT, CDR2 YENEEA. The CDR3 spans 11 residues. The DNA of the CDR3 is TGTGCCTCCGGGACTAGCGCCGAGCAGTACTTC. Translation gives CASGTSAEQYF.

The rearrangement uses TRBV5-1 and TRBJ2-1; 10 nucleotides match TRBD2. V dropped 4 bases and J dropped 4; count of bases not matched to a gene: 11. CDR3 size: 17 residues. The germline CDR1 and CDR2 sequences are SGHRS and YFSETQ. The CDR3 loop is CASSIEASGSSYNEQFF. The CDR3 nucleotides read TGCGCCAGCAGCATCGAGGCTAGCGGGAGTAGTTACAATGAGCAGTTCTTC.

The chain combines TRBV12-3 or TRBV12-4 with TRBJ2-7; D gene uncertain. This CDR3 is built from 12 residues. The ends were cut back, 6 bases at V and 2 bases at J, with 8 bases in the middle. The CDR3 reads CASSYTPYEQYF. The CDR3 nucleotides read TGTGCCAGCAGCTACACACCCTACGAGCAGTACTTC.

V is TRBV10-3 and J is TRBJ1-5, with D perhaps TRBD1 (6 bases). V was shortened by 0 bases and J by 2 bases, with 14 bases between the two germline ends. Germline V gene lookup returns CDR1 ENHRY and CDR2 SYGVKD. The CDR3 totals 17 residues. The CDR3 DNA sequence: TGTGCCATCAGTGAGTCGGCAGGGGAACCCGGCAATCAGCCCCAGCATTTT. This codes for CAISESAGEPGNQPQHF.

V is TRBV19 and J is TRBJ2-1, with 15 bases fitting TRBD2. CDR1 and CDR2 from the germline V gene are LNHDA and SQIVND (reference sequence). V dropped 0 bases and J dropped 9; count of bases not matched to a gene: 9. The CDR3 covers 18 residues. The CDR3 nucleotides are TGTGCCAGTAGTATAGATAGGACTAGCGGGAGGGGGGCAGGTGAGCAGTTCTTC. This sequence encodes CASSIDRTSGRGAGEQFF.

In this sample, this clone turned up a few times. V is TRBV7-3 and J is TRBJ2-2; D not certain. The CDR3 totals 15 residues. The germline V gene encodes CDR1 SGHTA and CDR2 FQGTGA. The germline V and J ends were trimmed by 4 bases and 0 bases, with 9 bases remaining between them. CDR3 amino acids: CASSSPTTNTGELFF. For the CDR3, the DNA is TGTGCCAGCAGCTCCCCGACAACGAACACCGGGGAGCTGTTTTTT.

This chain links TRBV29-1 with TRBJ1-1; 7 nucleotides align to TRBD1. CDR1 is SQVTM, CDR2 ANQGSEA, per germline. CDR3 size: 14 residues. J gave up 3 bases and V 5 bases, and 9 bases lay outside the gene matches. CDR3 residues: CSVLRGAKDTEAFF. CDR3 DNA: TGCAGCGTTCTCAGGGGGGCGAAGGACACTGAAGCTTTCTTT.

This clone was seen only once. The chain joins TRBV19 to TRBJ2-3; TRBD1 is a possible D gene (5 bases). Trimming removed 0 bases from V and 2 bases from J, with 9 bases in between. The CDR3 runs to 15 residues. Germline lookup yields CDR1 LNHDA and CDR2 SQIVND (reference sequence). The CDR3 sequence is CASSIDRVDTDTQYF. The CDR3 nucleotides are TGTGCCAGTAGTATAGACAGGGTTGACACAGATACGCAGTATTTT.

This clone was detected a few times. V usage is TRBV6-6 and J usage is TRBJ2-2, with TRBD2 identical over 9 bases. This CDR3 is built from 16 residues. V trimming: 2 bases; J trimming: 2 bases; junction bases outside the gene matches: 3. Germline lookup yields CDR1 MNHNY and CDR2 SVGAGI (reference sequence). CDR3: CASSYGTSSNTGELFF. The CDR3 region has the DNA TGTGCCAGCAGTTACGGGACTAGCAGTAACACCGGGGAGCTGTTTTTT.

V usage is TRBV10-2 and J usage is TRBJ1-1; tentatively, D is TRBD1 (5 bases). CDR3 length: 12 amino acids. Trimming took off 8 bases at V and 4 bases at J, with 11 bases between the two ends. Germline loops: CDR1 WSHSY, CDR2 SAAADI. The CDR3 nucleotides are TGCGCCAGCTGGTATGGGGGCACTGAAGCTTTCTTT. It yields the protein CASWYGGTEAFF.

The V and J genes are TRBV12-3 or TRBV12-4 and TRBJ2-1; a weak D match, TRBD2 (6 bases). Deletions cut 11 bases from V and 2 bases from J, with 10 bases between. The CDR3 consists of 12 residues. CDR3 coding DNA: TGTGCCTGCACGGGGGCCTACAATGAGCAGTTCTTC. It is translated as CACTGAYNEQFF.